One and the same sample provided the 8 T cell receptor beta chains below, sequenced in a study of control samples from healthy donors and cancer patients. Some clones are missing from TCRdb's copy, which holds only in-frame ones; the method was immunoSEQ multiplex PCR. The sample has about 270,000 clones, 82% seen once. The sequenced sample was PBMCs. These receptors were collected from an older woman with lung cancer.

The chain carries TRBV29-1 and TRBJ1-1; D unclear. V shed 5 bases and J shed 9 bases, with 19 bases lying between them. Germline CDR1 is SQVTM and CDR2 is ANQGSEA. The CDR3 has 13 amino acids. CDR3 amino acids: CSVITEGGSKAFF. In DNA, the CDR3 is TGCAGCGTTATTACGGAGGGCGGTTCAAAAGCTTTCTTT.

The chain combines TRBV6-5 with TRBJ1-2; possible D gene TRBD1, 6 bases. The CDR3 runs 13 residues. CDR1 is MNHEY and CDR2 is SVGAGI in the germline V gene. Trimming pared 0 bases from V and 10 bases from J, leaving 12 bases between. The CDR3 sequence: CASSYSGGGAYTF. For the CDR3, the DNA is TGTGCCAGCAGTTACTCAGGGGGGGGAGCCTACACCTTC.

The V call is TRBV6-1, the J call TRBJ2-7; 9 positions agree with TRBD2. The CDR3 length is 16 residues. Germline CDR1 MNHNS, CDR2 SASEGT. Germline trimming cut 2 bases from V and 5 bases from J; bases unmatched to any gene: 10. Here the CDR3 reads CASSESMGGGANEQYF. CDR3 nucleotide sequence: TGTGCCAGCAGTGAATCTATGGGCGGGGGGGCGAACGAGCAGTACTTC.

The chain uses TRBV28 and TRBJ1-6; D is uncertain. CDR3 length equals 16 residues. The V gene lost 6 bases and the J gene lost 0 bases, with 12 bases spanning the gap. Germline CDR1 is MDHEN and CDR2 is SYDVKM. CDR3: CASSSDWSSYNSPLHF. In nucleotides, the CDR3 is TGTGCCAGCAGCTCGGACTGGAGCTCCTATAATTCACCCCTCCACTTT.

V is TRBV2 and J is TRBJ2-5; D perhaps matches TRBD1 (5 bases). CDR3 size: 15 residues. Trimming removed 4 bases from V and 1 base from J, with 13 bases in between. In germline, CDR1 is SNHLY, CDR2 FYNNEI. CDR3 nucleotides: TGTGCCAGCAGTGCTCAGGGTATCGCCCAAGAGACCCAGTACTTC. This gives the protein CASSAQGIAQETQYF.

This rearrangement joins TRBV6-6 to TRBJ1-4, with D perhaps matching TRBD1 (6 bases). There are 19 residues in the CDR3. Looked up from germline, CDR1 is MNHNY and CDR2 is SVGAGI (reference sequence). V was pared by 7 bases and J by 1 base, with 25 bases between. The CDR3 DNA sequence: TGTGCCAGCACCTACACTCAGGGGCACACGTCCTTAACTAATGAAAAACTGTTTTTT. Translating gives CASTYTQGHTSLTNEKLFF.

CDR3 region: CASTTNSGRSTGELFF. The CDR3 DNA sequence: TGCGCCAGCACCACCAATAGCGGGAGGTCCACCGGGGAGCTGTTTTTT. The chain links TRBV5-1 to TRBJ2-2; TRBD2 agrees at 10 bases. V was pared by 6 bases and J by 4 bases, with 9 bases of the junction left unmatched. CDR1 SGHRS and CDR2 YFSETQ come from the germline V gene. This CDR3 is 16 amino acids long.

V usage is TRBV7-3 and J usage is TRBJ1-1; D remains ambiguous. V was trimmed by 0 bases and J by 4 bases, leaving 9 bases between them. Germline-derived CDR1 and CDR2 are SGHTA and FQGTGA. The CDR3 has 14 amino acids. DNA of the CDR3: TGTGCCAGCAGCTTAACGTCCGTGGGCACTGAAGCTTTCTTT. Protein sequence: CASSLTSVGTEAFF.